These 8 T cell receptor beta chains were all obtained from the same sample, sequenced in a study of T cells in Graves' hyperthyroidism and ophthalmopathy. RNA transcripts gave rise to amplified TCR beta CDR3 regions. RT-PCR in the first round (using the HTBI primer set) targeted the TCR CDR3. TCRdb re-called the multiplex PCR reads through MiXCR, storing one row per CDR3 protein. The repertoire holds 600,000 to 650,000 distinct CDR3 sequences, with about 17% as singletons. The specimen was blood. All receptors derive from a woman aged 25-40 years with Graves' hyperthyroidism.

The chain links TRBV2 to TRBJ2-5; D gene unclear. The CDR3 has 13 amino acids. V was cut by 5 bases and J by 4 bases, with 11 bases left in between. The germline V gene encodes CDR1 SNHLY and CDR2 FYNNEI. The CDR3 region has the DNA TGTGCCAGCAGTCCCGACCATGGAGAGACCCAGTACTTC. Amino acid sequence: CASSPDHGETQYF.

On this clonotype: Possible read error: a much larger clone is one base away. The chain couples TRBV28 to TRBJ1-2; D gene uncertain. V was pared by 6 bases and J by 1 base, with 6 bases between. Germline assignment: CDR1 MDHEN and CDR2 SYDVKM. CDR3 length: 12 residues. CDR3 residues: CASRTVNYGYTF. DNA of the CDR3: TGTGCCAGCAGGACCGTTAACTATGGCTACACCTTC.

The chain links TRBV5-1 to TRBJ2-2; possible D gene TRBD2, 5 bases. The CDR3 is 14 residues long. Germline-derived CDR1 and CDR2 are SGHRS and YFSETQ. V was trimmed by 0 bases and J by 5 bases, leaving 8 bases between them. The CDR3 DNA reads as TGCGCCAGCAGCTTGGACAGCGGTACCGGGGAGCTGTTTTTT. It is translated as CASSLDSGTGELFF.

The chain couples TRBV19 to TRBJ1-5; TRBD1 aligns across 7 bases. This CDR3 contains 15 residues. Trimming cost V 4 bases and J 5 bases; bases outside gene matches: 8. Per the germline V gene, CDR1 is LNHDA and CDR2 is SQIVND (reference sequence). CDR3 sequence (DNA): TGTGCCAGTAGTACTCCGGACAGGCCAGATCAGCCCCAGCATTTT. Translated, it gives CASSTPDRPDQPQHF.

This clonotype has ten or more counts. This chain links TRBV6-1 with TRBJ2-1; TRBD2 is a possible D gene (6 bases). The CDR3 has 15 residues. CDR1 is MNHNS and CDR2 is SASEGT in the germline V gene. Trimming stripped 6 bases from V and 0 bases from J, with 12 bases between. CDR3 in amino acids: CASRERGSSYNEQFF. The CDR3 nucleotides read TGTGCCAGCAGGGAACGGGGGAGCTCCTACAATGAGCAGTTCTTC.

This clonotype was detected many times. The chain combines TRBV7-2 with TRBJ2-5, with D perhaps TRBD2 (6 bases). Trimming removed 1 base from V and 4 bases from J, with 13 bases in between. Germline values: CDR1 SGHTA, CDR2 FQGNSA. The CDR3 spans 15 residues. CDR3 DNA: TGTGCCAGCAGCTTAGAAAGGGGCGGGGCAGAGACCCAGTACTTC. This translates into CASSLERGGAETQYF.

This clonotype has at least ten counts. The chain recombines TRBV11-2 with TRBJ2-4; TRBD2 aligns across 8 bases. This CDR3 comprises 15 residues. Unmatched junction bases numbered 1, after V lost 0 bases and J lost 3 bases. The germline V gene has CDR1 SGHAT and CDR2 FQNNGV. DNA for the CDR3: TGTGCCAGCAGCTTAGACGGGAGGGTCAAAAACATTCAGTACTTC. This sequence encodes CASSLDGRVKNIQYF. The entire variable domain, with the rest obtained from reference TRBV11-2 and TRBJ2-4, is as follows: EAGVAQSPRYKIIEKRQSVAFWCNPISGHATLYWYQQILGQGPKLLIQFQNNGVVDDSQLPKDRFSAERLKGVDSTLKIQPAKLEDSAVYLCASSLDGRVKNIQYFGAGTRLSVL.

This clonotype has ten or more counts. V and J are TRBV30 and TRBJ2-7; TRBD1 matches at 11 bases. This CDR3 contains 14 residues. The V gene end was trimmed by 2 bases and the J gene end by 5 bases; junction bases not matched to a gene: 5. Germline V gene sequence: CDR1 GTSNPN, CDR2 SVGIG (reference sequence). As DNA, the CDR3 is TGTGCCTGGAGTCCCGGACAGGGGGCCAACGAGCAGTACTTC. It translates to CAWSPGQGANEQYF.